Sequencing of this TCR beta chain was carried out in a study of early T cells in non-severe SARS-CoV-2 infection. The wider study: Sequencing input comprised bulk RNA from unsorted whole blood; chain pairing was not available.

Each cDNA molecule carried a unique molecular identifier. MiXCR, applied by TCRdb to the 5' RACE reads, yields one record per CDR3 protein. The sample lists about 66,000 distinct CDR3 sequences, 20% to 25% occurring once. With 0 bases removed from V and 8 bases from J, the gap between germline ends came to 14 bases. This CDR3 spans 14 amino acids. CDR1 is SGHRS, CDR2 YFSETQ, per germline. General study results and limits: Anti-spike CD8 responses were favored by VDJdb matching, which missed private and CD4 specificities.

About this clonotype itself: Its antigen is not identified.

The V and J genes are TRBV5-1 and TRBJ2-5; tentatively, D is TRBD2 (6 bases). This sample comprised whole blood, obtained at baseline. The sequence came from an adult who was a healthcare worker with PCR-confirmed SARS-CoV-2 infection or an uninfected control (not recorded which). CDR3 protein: CASSLGDLKGTQYF. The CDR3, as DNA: TGCGCCAGCAGCTTGGGGGACTTGAAAGGAACCCAGTACTTC.